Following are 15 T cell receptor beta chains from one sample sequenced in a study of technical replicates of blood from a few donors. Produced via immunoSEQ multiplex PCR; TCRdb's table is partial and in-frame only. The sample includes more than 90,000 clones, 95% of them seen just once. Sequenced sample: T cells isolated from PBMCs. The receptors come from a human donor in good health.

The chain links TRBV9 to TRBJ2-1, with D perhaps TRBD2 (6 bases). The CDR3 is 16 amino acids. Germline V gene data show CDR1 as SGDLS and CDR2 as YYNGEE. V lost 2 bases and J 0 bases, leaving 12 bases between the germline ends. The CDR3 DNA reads TGTGCCAGCAGCGTCGCCCGGGGGATCTCCTACAATGAGCAGTTCTTC. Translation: CASSVARGISYNEQFF.

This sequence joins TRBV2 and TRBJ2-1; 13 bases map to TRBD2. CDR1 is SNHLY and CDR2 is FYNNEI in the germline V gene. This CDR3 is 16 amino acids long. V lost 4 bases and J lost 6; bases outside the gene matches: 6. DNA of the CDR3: TGTGCCAGCAGTGCCTGGGGGACTAGCGGGGCCAATGAGCAGTTCTTC. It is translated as CASSAWGTSGANEQFF.

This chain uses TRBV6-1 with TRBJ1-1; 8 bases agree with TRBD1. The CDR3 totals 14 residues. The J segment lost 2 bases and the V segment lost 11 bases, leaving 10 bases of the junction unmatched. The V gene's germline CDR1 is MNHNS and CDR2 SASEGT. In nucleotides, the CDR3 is TGTGCCGGCGGATGGGGACAGGACAACACTGAAGCTTTCTTT. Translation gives CAGGWGQDNTEAFF.

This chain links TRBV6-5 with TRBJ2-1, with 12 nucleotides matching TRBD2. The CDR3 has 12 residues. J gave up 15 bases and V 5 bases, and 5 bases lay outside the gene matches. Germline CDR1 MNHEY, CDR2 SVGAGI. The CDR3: CASSRLAGVPFF. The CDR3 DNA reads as TGTGCCAGCAGTAGACTAGCGGGAGTCCCGTTCTTC.

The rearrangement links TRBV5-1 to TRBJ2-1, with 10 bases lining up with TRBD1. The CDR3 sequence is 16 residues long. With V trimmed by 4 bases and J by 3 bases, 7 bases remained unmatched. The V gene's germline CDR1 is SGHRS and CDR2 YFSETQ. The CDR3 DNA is TGCGCCAGCAGCCTACAGACAGGGGGCGACTACAATGAGCAGTTCTTC. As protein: CASSLQTGGDYNEQFF.

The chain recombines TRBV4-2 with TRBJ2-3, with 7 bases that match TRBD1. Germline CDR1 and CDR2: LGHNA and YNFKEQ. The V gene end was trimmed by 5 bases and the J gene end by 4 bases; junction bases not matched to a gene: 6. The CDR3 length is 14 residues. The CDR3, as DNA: TGTGCCAGCAGCGATGACAGGGTGGCAGATACGCAGTATTTT. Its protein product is CASSDDRVADTQYF.

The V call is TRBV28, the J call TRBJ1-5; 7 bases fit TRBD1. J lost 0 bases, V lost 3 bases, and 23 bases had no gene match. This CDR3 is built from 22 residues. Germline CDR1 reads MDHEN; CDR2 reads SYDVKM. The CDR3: CASSFLPRGTTPGGFSNQPQHF. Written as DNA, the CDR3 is TGTGCCAGCAGTTTCCTCCCCCGGGGAACCACTCCAGGGGGGTTTAGCAATCAGCCCCAGCATTTT.

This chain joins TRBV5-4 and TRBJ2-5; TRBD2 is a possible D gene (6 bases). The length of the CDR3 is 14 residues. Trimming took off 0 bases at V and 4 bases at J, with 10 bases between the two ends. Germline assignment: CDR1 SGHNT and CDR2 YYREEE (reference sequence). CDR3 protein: CASSLEDGGETQYF. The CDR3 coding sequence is TGTGCCAGCAGCTTGGAGGACGGGGGAGAGACCCAGTACTTC.

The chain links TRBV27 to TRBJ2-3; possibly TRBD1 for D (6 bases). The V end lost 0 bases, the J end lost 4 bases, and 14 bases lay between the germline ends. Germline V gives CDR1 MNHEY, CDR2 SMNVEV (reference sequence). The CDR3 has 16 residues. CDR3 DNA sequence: TGTGCCAGCAGTTTATCGGCCAGGGGTGCCGCAGATACGCAGTATTTT. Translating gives CASSLSARGAADTQYF.

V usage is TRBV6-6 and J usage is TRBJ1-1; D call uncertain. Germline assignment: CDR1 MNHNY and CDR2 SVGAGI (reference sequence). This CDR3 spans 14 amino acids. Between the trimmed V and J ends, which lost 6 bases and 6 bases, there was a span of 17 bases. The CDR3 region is CASRGRAPPAEAFF. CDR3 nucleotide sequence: TGTGCCAGCAGGGGGAGGGCCCCACCTGCTGAAGCTTTCTTT.

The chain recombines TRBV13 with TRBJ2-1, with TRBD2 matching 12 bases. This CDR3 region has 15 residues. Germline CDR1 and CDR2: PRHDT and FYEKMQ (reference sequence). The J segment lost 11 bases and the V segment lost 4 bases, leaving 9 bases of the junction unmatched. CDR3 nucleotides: TGTGCCAGCAGCTCGTCCGGGACTAGCGGGCGGAAGCAGTTCTTC. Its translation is CASSSSGTSGRKQFF. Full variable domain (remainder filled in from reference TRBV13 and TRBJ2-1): AAGVIQSPRHLIKEKRETATLKCYPIPRHDTVYWYQQGPGQDPQFLISFYEKMQSDKGSIPDRFSAQQFSDYHSELNMSSLELGDSALYFCASSSSGTSGRKQFFGPGTRLTVL.

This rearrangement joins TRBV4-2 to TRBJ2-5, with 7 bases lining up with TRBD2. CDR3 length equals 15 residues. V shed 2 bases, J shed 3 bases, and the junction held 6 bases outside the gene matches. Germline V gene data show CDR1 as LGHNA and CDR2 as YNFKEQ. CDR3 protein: CASSQSGEHEETQYF. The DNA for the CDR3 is TGTGCCAGCAGCCAAAGCGGGGAACACGAAGAGACCCAGTACTTC.

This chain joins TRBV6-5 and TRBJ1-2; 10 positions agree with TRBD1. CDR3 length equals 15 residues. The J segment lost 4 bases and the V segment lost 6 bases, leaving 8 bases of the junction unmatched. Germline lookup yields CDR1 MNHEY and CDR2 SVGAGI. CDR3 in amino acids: CASSPPGQGIYGYTF. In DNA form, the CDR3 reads TGTGCCAGCAGCCCTCCGGGACAGGGGATCTATGGCTACACCTTC.

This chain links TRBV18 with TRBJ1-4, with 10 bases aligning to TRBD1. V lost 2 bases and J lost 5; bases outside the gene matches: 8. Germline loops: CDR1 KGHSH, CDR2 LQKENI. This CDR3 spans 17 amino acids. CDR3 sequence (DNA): TGTGCCAGCTCACCAAAATTCCCGGGACAGGGGAATGAAAAACTGTTTTTT. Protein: CASSPKFPGQGNEKLFF. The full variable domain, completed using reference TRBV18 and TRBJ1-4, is NAGVMQNPRHLVRRRGQEARLRCSPMKGHSHVYWYRQLPEEGLKFMVYLQKENIIDESGMPKERFSAEFPKEGPSILRIQQVVRGDSAAYFCASSPKFPGQGNEKLFFGSGTQLSVL.

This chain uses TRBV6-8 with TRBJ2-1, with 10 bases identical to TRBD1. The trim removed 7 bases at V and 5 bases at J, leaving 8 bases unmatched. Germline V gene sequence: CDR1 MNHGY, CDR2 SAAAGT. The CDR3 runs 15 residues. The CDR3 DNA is TGTGCCAGCACCCCCGGGACAGGGGCGGACAATGAGCAGTTCTTC. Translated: CASTPGTGADNEQFF.